This T cell receptor (beta chain) was identified during a study of blood T cell repertoires in COVID-19. Across the study: Material from acute and convalescent COVID-19 was sourced from the United States, Italy and Spain. The cDNA or gDNA used as material had been derived from T cells, B-cell-depleted T cells, or PBMCs.

While infection was still active, Seattle patients were enrolled and then followed longitudinally. As originally analysed: Reference gene primer amplification gave estimated nucleated cell counts. The assay was immunoSEQ multiplex PCR, and TCRdb's table has in-frame clones only and misses some. That table supplies the V and J calls and clone size; D and trimming were determined from the DNA. The sample lists some 190,000 clones, around 85% seen once, with 18% in the top ten. This clone was observed a few times. This CDR3 has 14 amino acids. Germline lookup yields CDR1 SGHVS and CDR2 FQNEAQ. Trimming took 0 bases from V and 4 from J; bases not matched to a gene: 3.

Input material: peripheral blood. The receptor was isolated from a person between 70 and 80 years old with COVID-19, enrolled during active disease. J is TRBJ2-7 and V is TRBV7-8, with 7 positions matching TRBD1. The CDR3, as DNA: TGTGCCAGCAGCTTAGCGGGACAGTTGTACGAGCAGTACTTC. Its protein is CASSLAGQLYEQYF.